A selection of T cell receptor beta chains follows, all from one sample in a study of vaccination and CD4 T cells after COVID-19. TCRdb reprocessed the PCR reads via MiXCR and lists one record per CDR3 protein. The table records some 17,000 distinct CDR3 sequences, about 40% of them present only once. Antigens of these TCRs are unknown. The sequenced sample was CD4+ T cells from blood, cultured in vitro. Source of these receptors: a human donor who had recovered from COVID-19. Both conserved end residues are part of each CDR3. A D gene is named only where the DNA matches it firmly. Some rows have no size entry. The others give once, few or many, or a class for an expanded clone.

CDR3	DNA	D	size	V	J
CASSANEGGELFF	TGTGCCAGCAGTGCGAACGAGGGCGGGGAGCTGTTTTTT	NA	once	TRBV6-4	TRBJ2-2
CASSPQGLNYEQYF	TGTGCCAGCAGTCCTCAGGGGCTGAACTACGAGCAGTACTTC	NA	NA	TRBV27	TRBJ2-7
CAISGGLSSGTSYEQYF	TGTGCCATCAGTGGGGGCCTATCTAGCGGGACGTCCTACGAGCAGTACTTC	TRBD2	NA	TRBV6-1	TRBJ2-7
CASSQRLADYNEQFF	TGTGCCAGTAGTCAGCGACTAGCGGACTACAATGAGCAGTTCTTC	TRBD2	few	TRBV19	TRBJ2-1
CAWSVGDIQYF	TGTGCCTGGAGTGTAGGGGACATTCAGTACTTC	NA	NA	TRBV30	TRBJ2-4
CASSEGGYGYTF	TGTGCCAGCAGTGAAGGGGGGTACGGCTACACCTTC	NA	few	TRBV2	TRBJ1-2
CSVAWQPGQGTQYF	TGCAGCGTTGCGTGGCAGCCGGGTCAGGGGACCCAGTACTTC	NA	NA	TRBV29-1	TRBJ2-5
CASSPQTLRAGNTIYF	TGTGCCAGCAGTCCTCAGACGTTAAGGGCTGGAAACACCATATATTTT	NA	few	TRBV6-1	TRBJ1-3
CASTPSASETQYF	TGTGCCAGCACCCCTTCGGCTTCAGAGACCCAGTACTTC	NA	NA	TRBV12-3/TRBV12-4	TRBJ2-5
CASSLAGKWGIGTQYF	TGTGCCAGCAGCTTGGCCGGGAAGTGGGGGATAGGGACCCAGTACTTC	NA	NA	TRBV5-3	TRBJ2-5
CASSQPYSNQPQHF	TGTGCCAGCTCACAGCCTTATAGCAATCAGCCCCAGCATTTT	NA	few	TRBV2	TRBJ1-5
CASSAEGSLAKNIQYF	TGTGCCAGCTCAGCGGAGGGGTCCCTAGCCAAAAACATTCAGTACTTC	NA	NA	TRBV7-3	TRBJ2-4
CASSLEVGEQYF	TGTGCCAGCAGCTTGGAGGTTGGCGAGCAGTACTTC	NA	NA	TRBV5-8	TRBJ2-7
CSAKTSESTDTQYF	TGCAGTGCTAAAACTAGCGAAAGCACAGATACGCAGTATTTT	TRBD2	NA	TRBV20-1	TRBJ2-3
CASSPGLSSGNTIYF	TGTGCCAGCAGTCCCGGGCTAAGCTCTGGAAACACCATATATTTT	NA	NA	TRBV12-3/TRBV12-4	TRBJ1-3
CASSPKWAAKETQYF	TGTGCCAGCTCACCAAAGTGGGCAGCCAAGGAGACCCAGTACTTC	NA	once	TRBV18	TRBJ2-5
CASSLGAVPASTDTQYF	TGTGCCAGCAGCTTAGGGGCGGTACCCGCTAGCACAGATACGCAGTATTTT	NA	NA	TRBV11-2	TRBJ2-3
CAWSVRLWGANVLTF	TGTGCCTGGAGTGTTCGTCTGTGGGGGGCCAACGTCCTGACTTTC	NA	NA	TRBV30	TRBJ2-6
CASSGFKAGGTDTQYF	TGTGCCAGCAGCGGTTTTAAAGCGGGAGGCACAGATACGCAGTATTTT	TRBD2	few	TRBV11-2	TRBJ2-3
CASRKPGQMTPQLYF	TGTGCCAGCAGGAAACCGGGACAGATGACTCCCCAGCTGTACTTC	TRBD1	few	TRBV28	TRBJ2-4
CASSLVTPPMNTEAFF	TGTGCCAGCAGCTTGGTAACACCTCCAATGAACACTGAAGCTTTCTTT	NA	NA	TRBV5-4	TRBJ1-1
CASSEATGGYQPQHF	TGTGCCAGCAGTGAAGCGACAGGGGGCTACCAGCCCCAGCATTTT	TRBD1	NA	TRBV6-1	TRBJ1-5
CASSLQTGYEQYF	TGTGCCAGTAGTCTCCAGACAGGCTACGAGCAGTACTTC	NA	NA	TRBV19	TRBJ2-7
CASSPLGQGNTEAFF	TGTGCCAGCAGTCCCCTCGGACAGGGGAACACTGAAGCTTTCTTT	TRBD1	NA	TRBV28	TRBJ1-1
CSAKQNSDNEQFF	TGCAGTGCTAAACAAAACTCCGACAATGAGCAGTTCTTC	NA	medium-sized	TRBV20-1	TRBJ2-1
CASSMELRTDAQYF	TGTGCCAGCAGTATGGAGTTACGAACAGATGCGCAGTATTTT	NA	NA	TRBV6-2/TRBV6-3	TRBJ2-3
CASSLFGEKLFF	TGTGCCAGCAGTTTATTTGGGGAAAAACTGTTTTTT	NA	NA	TRBV28	TRBJ1-4
CASSLAASRYEQYF	TGTGCCAGCAGCTTAGCGGCCAGCCGCTACGAGCAGTACTTC	NA	few	TRBV7-9	TRBJ2-7
CASSVGGSVDTQYF	TGTGCCAGCAGCGTAGGGGGGAGTGTGGATACGCAGTATTTT	NA	NA	TRBV9	TRBJ2-3
CASSFNSEKLFF	TGCGCCAGCAGCTTTAATAGTGAAAAACTGTTTTTT	NA	NA	TRBV5-1	TRBJ1-4
CASSFDPQGAGTDTQYF	TGCGCCAGCAGCTTCGACCCACAGGGGGCGGGCACAGATACGCAGTATTTT	TRBD1	NA	TRBV5-1	TRBJ2-3
CASSYRLGQGTGTQYF	TGTGCCAGCAGTTACCGGTTGGGACAGGGGACCGGGACCCAGTACTTC	TRBD1	NA	TRBV6-5	TRBJ2-5
CASSLKGGLAGPNEQFF	TGTGCCAGCAGCTTAAAAGGGGGACTAGCGGGACCAAATGAGCAGTTCTTC	TRBD2	NA	TRBV7-3	TRBJ2-1
CASNQNRFGNQPQHF	TGTGCCAGCAATCAGAACAGGTTTGGCAATCAGCCCCAGCATTTT	NA	few	TRBV2	TRBJ1-5
CASSFRGQRDEQYF	TGTGCCAGCAGCTTTCGGGGGCAGCGGGACGAGCAGTACTTC	NA	NA	TRBV11-1	TRBJ2-7
CASSARSYNEQFF	TGTGCCAGCAGTGCCCGTTCTTACAATGAGCAGTTCTTC	NA	few	TRBV6-1	TRBJ2-1
CAWSLGWDYEQYF	TGTGCCTGGAGCCTCGGCTGGGACTACGAGCAGTACTTC	NA	NA	TRBV30	TRBJ2-7
CSATGTRNYEQYF	TGCAGTGCGACCGGGACTCGTAACTACGAGCAGTACTTC	NA	NA	TRBV20-1	TRBJ2-7
CASSPLRDSHYGYTF	TGTGCCAGCAGCCCGCTCCGGGACAGCCATTATGGCTACACCTTC	TRBD1	NA	TRBV3-1	TRBJ1-2
CASSFVGADEQFF	TGTGCCAGCAGTTTTGTAGGGGCTGATGAGCAGTTCTTC	NA	few	TRBV27	TRBJ2-1
CASSPGQETGANVLTF	TGCGCCAGCAGTCCGGGCCAGGAGACTGGGGCCAACGTCCTGACTTTC	NA	few	TRBV5-1	TRBJ2-6
CASSQGASQPQHF	TGTGCCAGTTCACAGGGGGCGAGTCAGCCCCAGCATTTT	TRBD1	few	TRBV6-1	TRBJ1-5
CASSSSDLDETQYF	TGTGCCAGCAGCTCCTCGGACCTTGACGAGACCCAGTACTTC	NA	few	TRBV6-5	TRBJ2-5
CSARERGAGEGSPLHF	TGCAGTGCTAGAGAGAGGGGGGCAGGGGAGGGTTCACCCCTCCACTTT	NA	few	TRBV20-1	TRBJ1-6
CSAEPLAGGPTDTQYF	TGCAGTGCTGAGCCATTAGCGGGAGGGCCTACAGATACGCAGTATTTT	TRBD2	NA	TRBV20-1	TRBJ2-3
CASSLGTGGPSGELFF	TGTGCCAGCAGCTTAGGAACGGGAGGGCCTTCCGGGGAGCTGTTTTTT	TRBD2	few	TRBV7-9	TRBJ2-2
CSARDSGADQETQYF	TGCAGTGCTAGAGATAGCGGAGCTGACCAAGAGACCCAGTACTTC	NA	NA	TRBV20-1	TRBJ2-5
CASSQPGGTGKETQYF	TGTGCCAGCAGTCAACCGGGGGGGACAGGGAAAGAGACCCAGTACTTC	NA	NA	TRBV6-1	TRBJ2-5
CASSLENTQYF	TGCGCCAGCAGCTTGGAGAATACGCAGTATTTT	NA	few	TRBV5-1	TRBJ2-3
CASSQGTGRIVTDTQYF	TGTGCCAGCAGTCAAGGGACAGGGAGAATTGTCACAGATACGCAGTATTTT	TRBD1	NA	TRBV12-3/TRBV12-4	TRBJ2-3
CASRGGAGWQPQHF	TGTGCCAGCAGAGGTGGGGCGGGCTGGCAGCCCCAGCATTTT	NA	few	TRBV2	TRBJ1-5
CSARDRGRTYEQYF	TGCAGTGCTAGAGATCGAGGCAGAACCTACGAGCAGTACTTC	NA	NA	TRBV20-1	TRBJ2-7
CASNPMASSYEQYF	TGTGCCAGCAACCCCATGGCCAGCTCCTACGAGCAGTACTTC	NA	NA	TRBV7-9	TRBJ2-7